This is a list of T cell receptor beta chains from one sample in a study of blood T cell repertoires in COVID-19. The assay was immunoSEQ multiplex PCR, and TCRdb's table has in-frame clones only and misses some. The table lists approximately 410,000 clones, 86% of them singletons. Sequencing was performed on peripheral blood. These receptors came from a young woman with active or convalescent COVID-19. The CDR3 runs from the conserved cysteine through the conserved F or W. A row's size may be missing; if present it is once, few, many or a size class.

v_call	j_call	clone_size	cdr3_aa
TRBV5-6	TRBJ2-2	once	CASSPRDRFIWTGELFF
TRBV3-1/TRBV3-2	TRBJ2-7	NA	CASSQAAGRGYYEQYF
TRBV6-6	TRBJ2-7	NA	CASSLLANPYEQYF
TRBV18	TRBJ2-2	NA	CASSPPLADGSGGLFF
TRBV9	TRBJ2-7	NA	CASSPGTGFYEQYF
TRBV27	TRBJ2-7	NA	CASSIKPGQGHYEQYF
TRBV5-1	TRBJ2-7	NA	CASSPSGAYEQYF
TRBV7-9	TRBJ2-4	NA	CATDSSPAKNIQYF
TRBV7-9	TRBJ2-3	NA	CASSLQLEGTDTQYF
TRBV15	TRBJ2-1	NA	CATSRTLLAGGFFEQFF
TRBV4-2	TRBJ2-5	NA	CASSQDRLAGGLWETQYF
TRBV14	TRBJ1-3	NA	CASSLGQGKGNTIYF
TRBV10-3	TRBJ1-4	few	CAISEDLGGEKLFF
TRBV5-1	TRBJ1-2	NA	CASSSSSGGTKSGYTF
TRBV10-2	TRBJ1-2	once	CATEGRGRYGYTF
TRBV11-2	TRBJ1-1	few	CASSLAGNTEAFF